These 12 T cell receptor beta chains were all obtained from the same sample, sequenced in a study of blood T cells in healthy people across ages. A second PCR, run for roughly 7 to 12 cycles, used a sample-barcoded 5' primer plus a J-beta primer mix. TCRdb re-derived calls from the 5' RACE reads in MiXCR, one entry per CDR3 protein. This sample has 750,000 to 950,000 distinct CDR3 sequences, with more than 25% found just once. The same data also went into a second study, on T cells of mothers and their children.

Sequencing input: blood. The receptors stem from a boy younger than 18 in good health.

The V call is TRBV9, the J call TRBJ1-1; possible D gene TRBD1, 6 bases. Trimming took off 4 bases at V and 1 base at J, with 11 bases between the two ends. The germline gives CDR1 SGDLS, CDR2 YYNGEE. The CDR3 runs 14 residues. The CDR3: CASSRGPRNTEAFF. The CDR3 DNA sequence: TGTGCCAGCAGCCGGGGGCCAAGGAACACTGAAGCTTTCTTT.

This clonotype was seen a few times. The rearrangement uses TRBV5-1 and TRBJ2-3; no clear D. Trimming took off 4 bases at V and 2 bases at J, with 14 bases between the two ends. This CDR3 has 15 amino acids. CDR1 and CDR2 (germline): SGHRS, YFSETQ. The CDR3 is CASSRDGMVTDTQYF. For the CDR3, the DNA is TGCGCCAGCAGCCGTGACGGTATGGTCACAGATACGCAGTATTTT.

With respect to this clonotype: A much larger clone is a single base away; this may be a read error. The CDR3 loop reads CASRPLGGLSYGYTF. The CDR3 DNA follows: TGTGCCAGCAGACCTTTGGGGGGTCTCAGCTATGGCTACACCTTC. This chain uses TRBV27 with TRBJ1-2; possible D gene TRBD1, 5 bases. The CDR3 consists of 15 residues. From germline, CDR1 is MNHEY and CDR2 SMNVEV (reference sequence). V dropped 6 bases and J dropped 4 bases, with 18 bases sitting between them.

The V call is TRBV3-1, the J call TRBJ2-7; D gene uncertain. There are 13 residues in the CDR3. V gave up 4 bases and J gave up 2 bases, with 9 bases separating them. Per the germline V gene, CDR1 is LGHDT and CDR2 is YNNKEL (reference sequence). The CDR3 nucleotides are TGTGCCAGCAGCCCCTACGGAGCCTACGAGCAGTACTTC. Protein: CASSPYGAYEQYF.

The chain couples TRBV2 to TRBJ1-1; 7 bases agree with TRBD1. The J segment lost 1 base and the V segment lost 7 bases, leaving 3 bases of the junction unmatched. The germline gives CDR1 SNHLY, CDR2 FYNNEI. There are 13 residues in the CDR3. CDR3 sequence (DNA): TGTGCCAGCAACAGGGACAGGAACACTGAAGCTTTCTTT. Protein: CASNRDRNTEAFF. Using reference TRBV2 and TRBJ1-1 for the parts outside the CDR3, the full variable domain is EPEVTQTPSHQVTQMGQEVILRCVPISNHLYFYWYRQILGQKVEFLVSFYNNEISEKSEIFDDQFSVERPDGSNFTLKIRSTKLEDSAMYFCASNRDRNTEAFFGQGTRLTVV.

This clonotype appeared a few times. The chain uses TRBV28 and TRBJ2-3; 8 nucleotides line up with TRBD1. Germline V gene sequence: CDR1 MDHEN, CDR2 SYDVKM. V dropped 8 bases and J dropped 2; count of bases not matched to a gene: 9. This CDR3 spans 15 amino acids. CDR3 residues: CASAQGAVVTDTQYF. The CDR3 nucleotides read TGTGCCAGCGCGCAGGGGGCGGTGGTCACAGATACGCAGTATTTT.

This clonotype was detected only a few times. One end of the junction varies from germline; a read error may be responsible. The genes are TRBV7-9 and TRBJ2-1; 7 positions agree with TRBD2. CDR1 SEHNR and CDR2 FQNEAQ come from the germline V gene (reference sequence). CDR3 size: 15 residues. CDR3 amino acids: CASSLRGGSYNEQSF. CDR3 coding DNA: TGTGCCAGCAGCTTACGCGGGGGTTCTTACAATGAGCAGTCCTTC.

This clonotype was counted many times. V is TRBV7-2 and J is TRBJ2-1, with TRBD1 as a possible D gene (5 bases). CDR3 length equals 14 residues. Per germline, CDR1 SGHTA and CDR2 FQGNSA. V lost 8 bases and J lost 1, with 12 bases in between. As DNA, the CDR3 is TGTGCCAGCTCCTTTCAGGGTTCCTACAATGAGCAGTTCTTC. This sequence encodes CASSFQGSYNEQFF.

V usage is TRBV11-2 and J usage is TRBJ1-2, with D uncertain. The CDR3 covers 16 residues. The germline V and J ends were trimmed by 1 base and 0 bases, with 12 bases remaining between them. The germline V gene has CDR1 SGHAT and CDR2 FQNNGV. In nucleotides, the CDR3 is TGTGCCAGCAGCTTAGGGGCAGGATACTCTAACTATGGCTACACCTTC. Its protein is CASSLGAGYSNYGYTF. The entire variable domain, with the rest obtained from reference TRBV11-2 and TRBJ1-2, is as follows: EAGVAQSPRYKIIEKRQSVAFWCNPISGHATLYWYQQILGQGPKLLIQFQNNGVVDDSQLPKDRFSAERLKGVDSTLKIQPAKLEDSAVYLCASSLGAGYSNYGYTFGSGTRLTVV.

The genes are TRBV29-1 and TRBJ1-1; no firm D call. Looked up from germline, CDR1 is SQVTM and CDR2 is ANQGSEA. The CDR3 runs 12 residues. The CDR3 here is CITLSSGREAFF. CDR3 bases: TGCATCACCTTGAGTTCGGGGAGAGAAGCTTTCTTT.

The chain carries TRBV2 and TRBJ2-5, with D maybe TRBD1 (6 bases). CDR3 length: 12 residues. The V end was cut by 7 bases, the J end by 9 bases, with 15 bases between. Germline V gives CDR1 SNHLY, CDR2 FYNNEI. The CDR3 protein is CASTQTGLPQYF. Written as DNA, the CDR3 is TGTGCCAGCACCCAGACAGGTTTGCCCCAGTACTTC.

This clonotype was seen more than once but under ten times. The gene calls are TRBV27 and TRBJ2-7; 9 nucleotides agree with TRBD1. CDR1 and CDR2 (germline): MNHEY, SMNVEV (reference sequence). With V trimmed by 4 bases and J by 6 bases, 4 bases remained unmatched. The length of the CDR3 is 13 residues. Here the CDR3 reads CASSWDREGEQYF. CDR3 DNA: TGTGCCAGCAGTTGGGACAGGGAAGGCGAGCAGTACTTC.